This T cell receptor beta chain is from a study of shared clonotypes between healthy human individuals. For this clone: This CDR3 is also generated by other DNA sequences in the sample.

Libraries were prepared by immunoSEQ multiplex PCR; TCRdb keeps only in-frame clonotypes and omits some of them. Of roughly 1.4 million clones in the sample, approximately 98.5% were seen once. Germline CDR1 is KGHSH and CDR2 is LQKENI. This CDR3 comprises 13 residues. V dropped 1 base and J dropped 5 bases, with 8 bases sitting between them. The sequencing input was naive CD4+ T cells sorted from blood. Indicated subset: CD45RA+ positively selected. This receptor was obtained from a man under 40 in good health. J is TRBJ2-5 and V is TRBV18; a possible D gene is TRBD1 (5 bases). The CDR3 loop reads CASSPQGMETQYF. The DNA of the CDR3 is TGTGCCAGCTCACCACAGGGGATGGAGACCCAGTACTTC.